The entry below gives a single T cell receptor beta chain sequence along with its context. The same CDR3 can be traced to other DNA sequences in this sample. This record belongs to a study of blood T cell repertoires in COVID-19. Overall study context: Acute and convalescent COVID-19 samples came from the United States, Italy and Spain.

The repertoire was sequenced with immunoSEQ multiplex PCR; TCRdb's copy has only in-frame clones and lacks some. The sample lists roughly 410,000 clones; 75% to 90% were seen once. Germline CDR1 SGHRS, CDR2 YFSETQ. CDR3 size: 14 residues. Trimming cost V 0 bases and J 1 base, with 7 bases left between them. The rearrangement links TRBV5-1 to TRBJ1-1; tentatively, D is TRBD1 (5 bases). This receptor was obtained from a woman in her thirties or forties with COVID-19, enrolled during active disease. The sample was peripheral blood. For the CDR3, the DNA is TGCGCCAGCAGCTTGGGAACAGGGAACACTGAAGCTTTCTTT. The encoded protein is CASSLGTGNTEAFF.